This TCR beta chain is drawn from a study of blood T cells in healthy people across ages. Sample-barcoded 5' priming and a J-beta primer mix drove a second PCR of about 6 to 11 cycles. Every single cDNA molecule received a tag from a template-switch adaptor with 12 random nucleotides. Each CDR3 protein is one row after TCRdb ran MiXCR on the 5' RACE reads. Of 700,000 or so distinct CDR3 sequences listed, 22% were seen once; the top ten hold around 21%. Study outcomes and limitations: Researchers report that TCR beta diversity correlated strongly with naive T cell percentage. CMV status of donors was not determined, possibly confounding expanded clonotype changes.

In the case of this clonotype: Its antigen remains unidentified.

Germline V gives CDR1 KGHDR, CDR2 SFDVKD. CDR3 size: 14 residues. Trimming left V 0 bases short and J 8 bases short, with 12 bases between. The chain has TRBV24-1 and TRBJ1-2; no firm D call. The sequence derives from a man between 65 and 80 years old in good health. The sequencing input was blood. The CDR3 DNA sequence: TGTGCCACCAGTGATTTGTGGGGTCGTGGAGGCTACACCTTC. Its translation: CATSDLWGRGGYTF.